What follows are 29 T cell receptor beta chains derived from one specimen sequenced in a study of neurological immune-mediated disorders. TCRdb re-called the 5' RACE reads with MiXCR, one entry per CDR3 protein. The sample records 60,000 to 80,000 distinct CDR3 sequences, less than 6% being singletons. The sample consisted of PBMCs. The receptors shown here come from a woman in her forties or fifties with multiple sclerosis.

This clonotype was counted at least ten times. V gene TRBV3-1 combines with J gene TRBJ2-3, with D possibly TRBD1 on 5 matching bases. CDR3 length equals 15 residues. V was pared by 2 bases and J by 3 bases, with 12 bases between. CDR1 is LGHDT and CDR2 is YNNKEL in the germline V gene (reference sequence). CDR3 coding DNA: TGTGCCAGCAGCCAAAGGGGAATAGCAACAGATACGCAGTATTTT. Translating it yields CASSQRGIATDTQYF.

This clonotype was counted at least ten times. The chain links TRBV4-3 to TRBJ1-4; the D is unclear. Germline assignment: CDR1 LGHNA and CDR2 YSLEER. The V end was cut by 0 bases, the J end by 6 bases, with 11 bases between. There are 15 residues in the CDR3. CDR3 loop: CASSQDEAGYEKLFF. CDR3 DNA sequence: TGCGCCAGCAGCCAAGACGAGGCGGGGTATGAAAAACTGTTTTTT.

This clonotype was recorded at least ten times. The chain recombines TRBV6-5 with TRBJ2-3, with D possibly called TRBD1 or TRBD2 (5 bases each). Germline loops: CDR1 MNHEY, CDR2 SVGAGI. The V gene lost 6 bases and the J gene lost 0 bases, with 16 bases spanning the gap. CDR3 size: 16 residues. The CDR3 DNA sequence: TGTGCCAGCAGCTTTTACTTAGGGGACAGCACAGATACGCAGTATTTT. This gives the protein CASSFYLGDSTDTQYF.

Ten or more counts support this clonotype. The CDR3 sequence: CASSSGYQETQYF. CDR3 sequence (DNA): TGTGCCAGCAGTTCAGGGTACCAAGAGACCCAGTACTTC. This rearrangement joins TRBV27 to TRBJ2-5; D is perhaps TRBD1 (5 bases). V gave up 4 bases and J gave up 0 bases, with 6 bases separating them. Germline values: CDR1 MNHEY, CDR2 SMNVEV (reference sequence). The CDR3 is made up of 13 amino acids.

This clonotype was observed many times. The chain couples TRBV7-9 to TRBJ1-2; unclear D gene. The CDR3 contains 14 residues. Germline lookup yields CDR1 SEHNR and CDR2 FQNEAQ (reference sequence). The V end lost 6 bases, the J end lost 5 bases, and 16 bases lay between the germline ends. The chain's CDR3 is CASSIRGPSYGYTF. The CDR3 DNA reads as TGTGCCAGCAGTATCCGAGGGCCAAGTTATGGCTACACCTTC. Supplemented by reference TRBV7-9 and TRBJ1-2, the full variable domain reads DTGVSQNPRHKITKRGQNVTFRCDPISEHNRLYWYRQTLGQGPEFLTYFQNEAQLEKSRLLSDRFSAERPKGSFSTLEIQRTEQGDSAMYLCASSIRGPSYGYTFGSGTRLTVV.

This clonotype was found many times. V usage is TRBV3-1 and J usage is TRBJ2-7, with D uncertain. This CDR3 contains 17 residues. V lost 0 bases to trimming and J lost 2 bases, with 17 bases between them. Germline CDR1 is LGHDT and CDR2 is YNNKEL (reference sequence). The DNA for the CDR3 is TGTGCCAGCAGCCAAGAGGCGTGGCAGTCGAGCCCCTACGAGCAGTACTTC. Translating gives CASSQEAWQSSPYEQYF.

This clonotype was observed at least ten times. V gene TRBV20-1 combines with J gene TRBJ1-3; 8 bases are shared with TRBD1. The CDR3 loop spans 14 amino acids. V lost 6 bases, J lost 5 bases, and 9 bases stayed unmatched. The germline V gene encodes CDR1 DFQATT and CDR2 SNEGSKA (reference sequence). The CDR3 is CSARRDRTRNTIYF. CDR3 coding DNA: TGCAGTGCCCGCCGGGACAGGACACGAAACACCATATATTTT.

This clonotype was detected ten times or more. This rearrangement joins TRBV27 to TRBJ2-2; 10 bases map to TRBD1. J gave up 3 bases and V 4 bases, and 5 bases lay outside the gene matches. CDR1 is MNHEY and CDR2 is SMNVEV in the germline V gene (reference sequence). The CDR3 spans 16 residues. The CDR3 sequence: CASSSIGTGDTGELFF. The CDR3 region has the DNA TGTGCCAGCAGTTCCATCGGGACAGGGGACACCGGGGAGCTGTTTTTT.

This CDR3 reads CASEGGGYTF. CDR3 nucleotide sequence: TGTGCCAGCGAGGGGGGTGGCTACACCTTC. The chain employs TRBV7-9 and TRBJ1-2; D might be TRBD1 (6 bases). V lost 8 bases, J lost 7 bases, and 8 bases lay in between. The CDR3 extends over 10 amino acids. Germline assignment: CDR1 SEHNR and CDR2 FQNEAQ (reference sequence).

As to this clonotype: This may stem from a read error, because a much larger clone lies one nucleotide away. The rearrangement links TRBV6-5 to TRBJ2-3; 12 positions match TRBD2. The CDR3 consists of 17 residues. The junction had 12 bases not matched to a gene; V was cut back by 5 bases and J by 6 bases. From germline, CDR1 is MNHEY and CDR2 SVGAGI. The CDR3 DNA reads TGTGCCAGCAGTCGACTAGCGGGGGATATTACCAGGGATACGCAGTATTTT. It specifies CASSRLAGDITRDTQYF.

This clonotype was counted at least ten times. This chain connects TRBV7-9 to TRBJ1-6, with no clear D. Germline CDR1 and CDR2: SEHNR and FQNEAQ (reference sequence). The V end lost 3 bases, the J end lost 10 bases, and 10 bases lay between the germline ends. This CDR3 region has 13 residues. The CDR3 reads CASSFPEGSPLHF. The CDR3 DNA reads TGTGCCAGCAGCTTTCCAGAGGGATCACCCCTCCACTTT.

This clonotype was observed at least ten times. This chain connects TRBV5-1 to TRBJ2-1; TRBD2 is a possible D gene (6 bases). CDR1 and CDR2 (germline): SGHRS, YFSETQ. The CDR3 consists of 14 residues. V was shortened by 4 bases and J by 4 bases, with 12 bases between the two germline ends. The CDR3 here is CASSPGGGYNEQFF. The DNA for the CDR3 is TGCGCCAGCAGCCCCGGTGGGGGGTACAATGAGCAGTTCTTC.

This clonotype has at least ten counts. V is TRBV20-1 and J is TRBJ1-5, with TRBD1 identical over 8 bases. The CDR3 covers 14 residues. The V gene's germline CDR1 is DFQATT and CDR2 SNEGSKA (reference sequence). The J segment lost 7 bases and the V segment lost 2 bases, leaving 7 bases of the junction unmatched. DNA of the CDR3: TGCAGTGCTAGAAGTGACAGGGGCCCACAGCCCCAGCATTTT. Translated, it gives CSARSDRGPQPQHF.

This clonotype was seen repeatedly, ten times or more. The chain uses TRBV7-6 and TRBJ2-1, with 9 bases that match TRBD1. The CDR3 is 14 residues long. CDR1 and CDR2 from the germline V gene are SGHVS and FNYEAQ. V shed 4 bases, J shed 6 bases, and the junction held 4 bases outside the gene matches. The CDR3 sequence is CASSWGQGRNEQFF. CDR3 coding DNA: TGTGCCAGCAGCTGGGGACAGGGACGCAATGAGCAGTTCTTC.

Only a few counts were recorded for this clonotype. One end of the junction is discordant with germline, which a read error may explain. The chain carries TRBV20-1 and TRBJ1-5; possibly TRBD1 for D (6 bases). Germline V lookup: CDR1 DFQATT, CDR2 SNEGSKA (reference sequence). This CDR3 is built from 16 residues. The CDR3 DNA reads as TGCAGTGCTAGAGATCTTGATCGGGGGGCGAATCAGCCCCAGAATTTT. It specifies CSARDLDRGANQPQNF.

This clonotype was recorded at least ten times. The rearrangement links TRBV29-1 to TRBJ2-1, with 9 bases identical to TRBD1. CDR1 and CDR2 from the germline V gene are SQVTM and ANQGSEA. V lost 2 bases to trimming and J lost 9 bases; unmatched junction nucleotides: 5. The CDR3 extends over 13 amino acids. The CDR3 DNA sequence: TGCAGCGTTGAAAAAACAGGGGGCCTTGAGCAGTTCTTC. Its translation: CSVEKTGGLEQFF.

This clonotype was observed many times. The gene calls are TRBV20-1 and TRBJ2-7, with 10 bases matching TRBD1. There are 13 residues in the CDR3. Germline assignment: CDR1 DFQATT and CDR2 SNEGSKA (reference sequence). The CDR3 nucleotides are TGCAGCCAGCAGGGACAGGGGCCTTACGAGCAGTACTTC. Its translation: CSQQGQGPYEQYF.

This clonotype was counted at least ten times. V is TRBV28 and J is TRBJ1-4; 8 positions agree with TRBD1. Germline CDR1 and CDR2: MDHEN and SYDVKM. CDR3 length equals 14 residues. J was trimmed by 9 bases and V by 10 bases; bases with no gene match: 13. CDR3 nucleotides: TGTGCCACCGAGGTAGGACAGGGAGTTCAAAAACTGTTTTTT. Translation gives CATEVGQGVQKLFF.

About this clonotype: A read error is possible here, since a much larger clone lies one base away. The CDR3 end shows no conserved phenylalanine or tryptophan, and so a read error is likely. The chain combines TRBV20-1 with TRBJ2-4; no firm D call. The CDR3 totals 14 residues. V lost 5 bases to trimming and J lost 1 base, with 12 bases between them. Germline V gives CDR1 DFQATT, CDR2 SNEGSKA (reference sequence). For the CDR3, the DNA is TGCAGTGCTGGGTCGCGGTCTGCCAAAAACATTCAGTACTAC. Protein sequence: CSAGSRSAKNIQYY.

This clonotype came up many times. The CDR3 loop is CASSSRQGAGETEAFF. The DNA of the CDR3 is TGCGCCAGCAGCTCAAGACAGGGGGCTGGGGAAACTGAAGCTTTCTTT. The rearrangement uses TRBV5-1 and TRBJ1-1; 10 bases are a match to TRBD1. The CDR3 loop spans 16 amino acids. Trimming at V came to 3 bases and at J to 5 bases, leaving 10 bases not matched to a gene. The V gene's germline CDR1 is SGHRS and CDR2 YFSETQ.

This clonotype was observed many times. The chain employs TRBV29-1 and TRBJ1-1; maybe TRBD1 (5 bases). Germline CDR1 reads SQVTM; CDR2 reads ANQGSEA. The CDR3 has 15 residues. V was trimmed by 2 bases and J by 0 bases, leaving 13 bases between them. CDR3 coding DNA: TGCAGCGTTGAACGCACCGGGGCCTTGAACACTGAAGCTTTCTTT. Translated, it gives CSVERTGALNTEAFF.

On this clonotype itself: A clone one base away is much larger, so this may be a read error. The chain has TRBV20-1 and TRBJ1-5; D is ambiguous. CDR1 is DFQATT, CDR2 SNEGSKA, per germline (reference sequence). The CDR3 consists of 12 residues. V was clipped by 7 bases and J by 7 bases, with 14 bases between them. DNA of the CDR3: TGCAGTGGGACGGGGAAAGAACAGCCCCAGCATTTT. This codes for CSGTGKEQPQHF.

This clonotype was observed a handful of times. The chain links TRBV29-1 to TRBJ2-5, with TRBD2 as a possible D gene (6 bases). V lost 4 bases to trimming and J lost 5 bases, with 14 bases between them. Germline V gene data show CDR1 as SQVTM and CDR2 as ANQGSEA. The CDR3 has 13 amino acids. Here the CDR3 reads CSVARGVGETQYF. The CDR3 nucleotides read TGCAGCGTTGCCCGCGGGGTGGGGGAGACCCAGTACTTC.

This clonotype was picked up many times. The J gene is TRBJ2-1, the V gene TRBV20-1; D is perhaps TRBD1 (6 bases). The CDR3 consists of 13 residues. Trimming took 1 base from V and 5 from J, leaving 9 bases between them. Germline V lookup: CDR1 DFQATT, CDR2 SNEGSKA (reference sequence). CDR3 sequence reads: CSARGTVNNEQFF. The CDR3 DNA sequence: TGCAGTGCTAGAGGGACAGTCAACAATGAGCAGTTCTTC.

This clonotype came up many times. The chain has TRBV25-1 and TRBJ1-1, with D uncertain. CDR1 is MGHDK, CDR2 SYGVNS, per germline. The ends were cut back, 7 bases at V and 9 bases at J, with 24 bases in the middle. CDR3 length: 15 residues. CDR3 loop: CASTPFHSGKKQAFF. The CDR3 region has the DNA TGTGCCAGCACACCATTCCACAGTGGGAAGAAACAAGCTTTCTTT.

The V gene is TRBV11-1, the J gene TRBJ2-7; D may be TRBD2 (5 bases). There are 17 residues in the CDR3. V was shortened by 4 bases and J by 7 bases, with 26 bases between the two germline ends. The germline V gene has CDR1 SGHAT and CDR2 FQDESV (reference sequence). CDR3 residues: CASSSGFPGKGKGEQYF. CDR3 coding DNA: TGTGCCAGCAGCTCCGGATTCCCGGGAAAGGGTAAGGGAGAGCAGTACTTC.

This clonotype was detected a few times. The V and J genes are TRBV5-1 and TRBJ2-5; D assignment may be TRBD1 or TRBD2 (5 bases each). The germline V and J ends were trimmed by 7 bases and 7 bases, with 20 bases remaining between them. The CDR3 extends over 14 amino acids. Germline CDR1 and CDR2: SGHRS and YFSETQ. The CDR3 DNA reads TGCGCCAGCTACCTGGAAGAGGGTAGGGGGACCCAGTACTTC. The encoded protein is CASYLEEGRGTQYF. Supplemented by reference TRBV5-1 and TRBJ2-5, the full variable domain reads KAGVTQTPRYLIKTRGQQVTLSCSPISGHRSVSWYQQTPGQGLQFLFEYFSETQRNKGNFPGRFSGRQFSNSRSEMNVSTLELGDSALYLCASYLEEGRGTQYFGPGTRLLVL.

CDR3 in amino acids: CASSLVGVRSPLHF. DNA of the CDR3: TGTGCCAGCAGTTTAGTTGGAGTTAGATCACCCCTCCACTTT. This sequence joins TRBV12-3 or TRBV12-4 and TRBJ1-6, with D unclear. There are 14 residues in the CDR3. V shed 1 base and J shed 10 bases, with 11 bases lying between them.

This clonotype has a count of ten or more. The rearrangement links TRBV4-1 to TRBJ2-1; no definite D call. CDR3 length: 12 residues. The germline V gene encodes CDR1 MGHRA and CDR2 YSYEKL. Trimming left V 0 bases short and J 12 bases short, with 9 bases between. CDR3 amino acids: CASSQDRSGQFF. The CDR3 DNA reads as TGCGCCAGCAGCCAAGATCGTAGTGGGCAGTTCTTC.